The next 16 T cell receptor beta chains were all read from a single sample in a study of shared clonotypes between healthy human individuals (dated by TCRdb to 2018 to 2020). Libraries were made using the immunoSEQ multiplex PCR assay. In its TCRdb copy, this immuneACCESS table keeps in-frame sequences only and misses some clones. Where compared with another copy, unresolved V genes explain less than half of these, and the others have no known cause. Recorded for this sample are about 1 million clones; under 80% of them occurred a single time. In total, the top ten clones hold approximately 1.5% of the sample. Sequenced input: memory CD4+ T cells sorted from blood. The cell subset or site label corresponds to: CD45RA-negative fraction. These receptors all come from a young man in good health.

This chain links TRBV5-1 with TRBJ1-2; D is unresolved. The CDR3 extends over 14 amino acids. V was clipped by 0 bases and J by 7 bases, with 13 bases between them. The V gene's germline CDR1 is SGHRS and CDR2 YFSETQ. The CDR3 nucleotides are TGCGCCAGCAGCTTGGGAGAAAGGGATGGTGGCTACACCTTC. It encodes CASSLGERDGGYTF. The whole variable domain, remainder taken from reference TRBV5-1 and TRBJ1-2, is KAGVTQTPRYLIKTRGQQVTLSCSPISGHRSVSWYQQTPGQGLQFLFEYFSETQRNKGNFPGRFSGRQFSNSRSEMNVSTLELGDSALYLCASSLGERDGGYTFGSGTRLTVV.

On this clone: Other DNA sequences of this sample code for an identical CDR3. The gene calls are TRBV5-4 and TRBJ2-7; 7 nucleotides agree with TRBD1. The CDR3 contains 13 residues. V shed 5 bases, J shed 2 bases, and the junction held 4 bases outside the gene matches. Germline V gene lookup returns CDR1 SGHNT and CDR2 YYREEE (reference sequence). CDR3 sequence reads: CASSRDRPYEQYF. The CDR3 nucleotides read TGTGCCAGCAGTAGGGACAGACCCTACGAGCAGTACTTC.

The CDR3 reads CASSLWGAGGSYEQYF. The CDR3 DNA reads as TGTGCCAGCAGTTTATGGGGGGCAGGGGGATCCTACGAGCAGTACTTC. J is TRBJ2-7 and V is TRBV28; TRBD1 agrees at 7 bases. The trim removed 0 bases at V and 1 base at J, leaving 6 bases unmatched. There are 16 residues in the CDR3. Germline CDR1 MDHEN, CDR2 SYDVKM.

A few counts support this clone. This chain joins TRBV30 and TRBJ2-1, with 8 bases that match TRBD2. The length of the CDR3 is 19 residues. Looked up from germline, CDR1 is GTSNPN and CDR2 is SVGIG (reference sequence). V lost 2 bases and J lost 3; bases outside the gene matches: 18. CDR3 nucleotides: TGTGCCTGGAGTCCATCCCTTCCACCAGCGGGAGTGTACTACAATGAGCAGTTCTTC. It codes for CAWSPSLPPAGVYYNEQFF.

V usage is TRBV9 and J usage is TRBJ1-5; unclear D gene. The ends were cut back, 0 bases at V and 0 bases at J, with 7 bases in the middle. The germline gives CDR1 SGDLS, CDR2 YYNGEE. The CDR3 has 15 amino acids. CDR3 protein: CASSVEPHSNQPQHF. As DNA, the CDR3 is TGTGCCAGCAGCGTAGAGCCCCATAGCAATCAGCCCCAGCATTTT.

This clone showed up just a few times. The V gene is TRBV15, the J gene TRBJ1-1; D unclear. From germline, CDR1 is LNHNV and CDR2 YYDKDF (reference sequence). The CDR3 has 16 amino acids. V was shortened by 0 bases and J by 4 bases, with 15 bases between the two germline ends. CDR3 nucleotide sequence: TGTGCCACCAGCAGAGACCGCCGAGGGCCCTCCACTGAAGCTTTCTTT. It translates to CATSRDRRGPSTEAFF.

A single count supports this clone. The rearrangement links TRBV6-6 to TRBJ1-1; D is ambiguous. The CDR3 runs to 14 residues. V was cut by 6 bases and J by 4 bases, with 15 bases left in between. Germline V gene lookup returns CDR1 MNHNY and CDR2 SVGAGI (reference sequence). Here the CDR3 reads CASSPPPGGTEAFF. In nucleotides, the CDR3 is TGTGCCAGCAGCCCCCCACCGGGCGGCACTGAAGCTTTCTTT.

The CDR3, as DNA: TGTGCCAGCAGTGATGACAGGTCTAGCGACGAGCAGTACTTC. As protein: CASSDDRSSDEQYF. The chain joins TRBV6-1 to TRBJ2-7; D possibly uses TRBD1 or TRBD2 (6 bases each). Trimming shortened V by 3 bases and J by 5 bases, and 14 bases separated the two germline ends. This CDR3 region has 14 residues. Germline V gives CDR1 MNHNS, CDR2 SASEGT.

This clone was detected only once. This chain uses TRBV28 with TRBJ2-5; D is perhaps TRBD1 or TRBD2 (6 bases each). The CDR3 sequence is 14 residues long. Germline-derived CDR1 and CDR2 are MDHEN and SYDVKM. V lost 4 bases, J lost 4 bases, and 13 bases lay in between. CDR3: CASSSPGGLETQYF. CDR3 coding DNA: TGTGCCAGCAGTTCCCCCGGGGGCTTAGAGACCCAGTACTTC.

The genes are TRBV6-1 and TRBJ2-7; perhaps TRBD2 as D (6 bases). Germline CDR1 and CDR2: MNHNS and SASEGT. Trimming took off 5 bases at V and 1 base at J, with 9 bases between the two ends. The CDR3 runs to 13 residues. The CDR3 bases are TGTGCCAGCAGTATAGCGGAGTCCTACGAGCAGTACTTC. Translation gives CASSIAESYEQYF.

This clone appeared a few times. The CDR3 DNA follows: TGTGCCAGCAGTCCGGGGGACACCTACTCTGGAAACACCATATATTTT. Translating gives CASSPGDTYSGNTIYF. The rearrangement joins TRBV2 to TRBJ1-3; D may be TRBD1 (6 bases). The CDR3 loop spans 16 amino acids. The V gene's germline CDR1 is SNHLY and CDR2 FYNNEI. With 5 bases removed from V and 0 bases from J, the gap between germline ends came to 14 bases.

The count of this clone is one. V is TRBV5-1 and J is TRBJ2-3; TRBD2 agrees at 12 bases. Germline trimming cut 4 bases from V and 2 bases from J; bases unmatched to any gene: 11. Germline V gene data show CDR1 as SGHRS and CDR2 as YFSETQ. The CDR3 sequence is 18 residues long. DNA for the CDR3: TGCGCCAGCAGCACCGGACTAGCGGGGTTAGGGTCCACAGATACGCAGTATTTT. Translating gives CASSTGLAGLGSTDTQYF.

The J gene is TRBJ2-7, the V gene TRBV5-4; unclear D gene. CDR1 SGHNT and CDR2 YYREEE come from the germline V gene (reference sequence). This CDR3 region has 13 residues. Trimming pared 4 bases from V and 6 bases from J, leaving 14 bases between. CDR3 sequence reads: CASSIDTFGEQYF. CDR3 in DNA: TGTGCCAGCAGCATCGACACCTTCGGCGAGCAGTACTTC.

DNA for the CDR3: TGTGCCAGCAGTACGATCACAGAAGGGCGGGATACGCAGTATTTT. This codes for CASSTITEGRDTQYF. This chain uses TRBV28 with TRBJ2-3, with D unresolved. CDR1 and CDR2 from the germline V gene are MDHEN and SYDVKM. Trimming stripped 5 bases from V and 6 bases from J, with 18 bases between. This CDR3 is built from 15 residues. The entire variable domain, with the rest obtained from reference TRBV28 and TRBJ2-3, is as follows: DVKVTQSSRYLVKRTGEKVFLECVQDMDHENMFWYRQDPGLGLRLIYFSYDVKMKEKGDIPEGYSVSREKKERFSLILESASTNQTSMYLCASSTITEGRDTQYFGPGTRLTVL.

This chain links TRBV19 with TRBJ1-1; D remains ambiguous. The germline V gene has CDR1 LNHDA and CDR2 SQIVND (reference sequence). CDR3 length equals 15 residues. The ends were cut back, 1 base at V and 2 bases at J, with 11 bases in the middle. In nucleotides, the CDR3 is TGTGCCAGTAGTATAGGACCCTTAATTAACACTGAAGCTTTCTTT. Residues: CASSIGPLINTEAFF. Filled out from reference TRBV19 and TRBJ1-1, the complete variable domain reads DGGITQSPKYLFRKEGQNVTLSCEQNLNHDAMYWYRQDPGQGLRLIYYSQIVNDFQKGDIAEGYSVSREKKESFPLTVTSAQKNPTAFYLCASSIGPLINTEAFFGQGTRLTVV.

CDR3 sequence (DNA): TGTGCCAGCAGTGAATTAAGTCAGGGGGCTCGAGGCTACACCTTC. As protein: CASSELSQGARGYTF. The chain employs TRBV2 and TRBJ1-2; 8 bases are a match to TRBD1. Germline CDR1 and CDR2: SNHLY and FYNNEI. The V segment lost 2 bases and the J segment 8 bases; nucleotides outside the gene matches: 10. The CDR3 has 15 residues.